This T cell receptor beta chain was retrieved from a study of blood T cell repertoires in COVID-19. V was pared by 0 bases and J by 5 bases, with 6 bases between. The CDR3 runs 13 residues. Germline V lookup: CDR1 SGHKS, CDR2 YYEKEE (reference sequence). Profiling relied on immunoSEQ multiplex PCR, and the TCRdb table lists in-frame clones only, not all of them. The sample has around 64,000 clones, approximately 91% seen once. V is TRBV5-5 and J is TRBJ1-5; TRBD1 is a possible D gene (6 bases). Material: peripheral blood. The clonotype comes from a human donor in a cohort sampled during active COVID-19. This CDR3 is CASSLAGDQPQHF. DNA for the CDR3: TGTGCCAGCAGCTTGGCAGGGGATCAGCCCCAGCATTTT.